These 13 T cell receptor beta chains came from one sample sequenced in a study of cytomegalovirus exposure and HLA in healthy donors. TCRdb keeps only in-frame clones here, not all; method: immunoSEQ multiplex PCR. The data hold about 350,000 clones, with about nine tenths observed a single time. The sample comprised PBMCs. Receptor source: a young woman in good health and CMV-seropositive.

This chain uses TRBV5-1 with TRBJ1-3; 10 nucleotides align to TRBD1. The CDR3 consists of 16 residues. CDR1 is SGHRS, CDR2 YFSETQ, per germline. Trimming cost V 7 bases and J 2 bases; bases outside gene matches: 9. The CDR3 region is CASAPRDRGPGNTIYF. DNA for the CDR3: TGCGCCAGCGCCCCTCGGGACAGGGGACCTGGAAACACCATATATTTT.

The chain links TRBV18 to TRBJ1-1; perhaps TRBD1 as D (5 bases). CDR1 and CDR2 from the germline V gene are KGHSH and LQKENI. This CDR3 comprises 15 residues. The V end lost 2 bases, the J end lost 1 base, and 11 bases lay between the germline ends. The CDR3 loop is CASSPNGASNTEAFF. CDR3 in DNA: TGTGCCAGCTCACCAAACGGGGCCTCGAACACTGAAGCTTTCTTT.

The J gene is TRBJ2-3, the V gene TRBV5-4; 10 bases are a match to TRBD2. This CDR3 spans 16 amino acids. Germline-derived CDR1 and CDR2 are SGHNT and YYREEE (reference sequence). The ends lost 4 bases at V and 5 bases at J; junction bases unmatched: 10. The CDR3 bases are TGTGCCAGCAGCCCCGGAAGCGGGAGGGGAGGAGATACGCAGTATTTT. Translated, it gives CASSPGSGRGGDTQYF.

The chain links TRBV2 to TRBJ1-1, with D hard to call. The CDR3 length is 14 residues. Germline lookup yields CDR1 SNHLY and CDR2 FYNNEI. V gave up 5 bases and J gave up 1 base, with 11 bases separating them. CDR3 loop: CASSLGGRNTEAFF. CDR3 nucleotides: TGTGCCAGCAGTCTCGGAGGGAGGAACACTGAAGCTTTCTTT. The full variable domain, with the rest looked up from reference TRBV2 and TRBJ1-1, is EPEVTQTPSHQVTQMGQEVILRCVPISNHLYFYWYRQILGQKVEFLVSFYNNEISEKSEIFDDQFSVERPDGSNFTLKIRSTKLEDSAMYFCASSLGGRNTEAFFGQGTRLTVV.

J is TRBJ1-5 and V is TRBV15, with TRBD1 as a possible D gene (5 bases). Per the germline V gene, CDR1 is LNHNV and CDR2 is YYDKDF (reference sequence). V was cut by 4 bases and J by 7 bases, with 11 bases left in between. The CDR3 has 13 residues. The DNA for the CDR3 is TGTGCCACCAGCATTGAGGGGAACCAGCCCCAGCATTTT. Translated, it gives CATSIEGNQPQHF.

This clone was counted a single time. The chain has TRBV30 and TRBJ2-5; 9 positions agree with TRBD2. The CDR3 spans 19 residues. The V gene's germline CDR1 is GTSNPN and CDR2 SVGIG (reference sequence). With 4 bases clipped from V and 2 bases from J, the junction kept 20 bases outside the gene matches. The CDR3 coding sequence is TGTGCCTGGATATCCGATCGGCCCATGATAGCGGGGGCACAAGAGACCCAGTACTTC. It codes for CAWISDRPMIAGAQETQYF.

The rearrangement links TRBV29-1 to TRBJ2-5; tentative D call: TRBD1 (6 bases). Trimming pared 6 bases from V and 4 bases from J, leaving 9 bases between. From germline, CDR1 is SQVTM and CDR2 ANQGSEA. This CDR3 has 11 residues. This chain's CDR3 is CSVQGAETQYF. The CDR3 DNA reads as TGCAGCGTACAGGGAGCAGAGACCCAGTACTTC.

CDR3 sequence: CASSLVIWQGEVEKLFF. The CDR3 nucleotides read TGTGCCAGCAGCTTGGTAATTTGGCAGGGTGAGGTGGAAAAACTGTTTTTT. The chain employs TRBV5-6 and TRBJ1-4, with a tentative D call TRBD1 (5 bases). V was trimmed by 0 bases and J by 8 bases, leaving 20 bases between them. Looked up from germline, CDR1 is SGHDT and CDR2 is YYEEEE. The CDR3 consists of 17 residues. The full variable domain, with the rest looked up from reference TRBV5-6 and TRBJ1-4, is DAGVTQSPTHLIKTRGQQVTLRCSPKSGHDTVSWYQQALGQGPQFIFQYYEEEERQRGNFPDRFSGHQFPNYSSELNVNALLLGDSALYLCASSLVIWQGEVEKLFFGSGTQLSVL.

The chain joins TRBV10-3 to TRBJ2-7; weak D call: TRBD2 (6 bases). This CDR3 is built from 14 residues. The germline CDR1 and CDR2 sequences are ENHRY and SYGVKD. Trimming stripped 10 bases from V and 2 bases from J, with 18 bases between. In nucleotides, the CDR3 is TGTGCCACTCGACTAACTAGCCAACCCTACGAGCAGTACTTC. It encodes CATRLTSQPYEQYF.

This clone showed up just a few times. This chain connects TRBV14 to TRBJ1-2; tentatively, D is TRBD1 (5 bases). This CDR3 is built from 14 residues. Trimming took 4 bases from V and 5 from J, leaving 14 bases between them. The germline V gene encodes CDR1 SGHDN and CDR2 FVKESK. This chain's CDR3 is CASSRSGLGYGYTF. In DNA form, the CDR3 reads TGTGCCAGCAGCCGGTCGGGACTGGGATATGGCTACACCTTC.

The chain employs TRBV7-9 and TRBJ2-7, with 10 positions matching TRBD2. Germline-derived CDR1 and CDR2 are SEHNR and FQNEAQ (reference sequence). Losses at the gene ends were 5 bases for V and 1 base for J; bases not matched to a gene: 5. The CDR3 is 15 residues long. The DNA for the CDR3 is TGTGCCAGCAGCACACCTAGCGGGAGTTCCTACGAGCAGTACTTC. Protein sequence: CASSTPSGSSYEQYF.

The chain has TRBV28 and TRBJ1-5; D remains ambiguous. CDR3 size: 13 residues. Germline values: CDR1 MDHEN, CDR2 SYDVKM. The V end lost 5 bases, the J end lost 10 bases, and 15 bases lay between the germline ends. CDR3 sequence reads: CASSPPNRPPQHF. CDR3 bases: TGTGCCAGCAGTCCACCAAACCGTCCTCCCCAGCATTTT.

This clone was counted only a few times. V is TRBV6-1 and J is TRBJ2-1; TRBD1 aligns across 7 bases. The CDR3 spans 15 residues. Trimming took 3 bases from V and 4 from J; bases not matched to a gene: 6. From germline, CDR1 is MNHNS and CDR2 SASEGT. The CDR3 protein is CASSEDPGQYNEQFF. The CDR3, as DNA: TGTGCCAGCAGTGAGGACCCGGGACAGTACAATGAGCAGTTCTTC.